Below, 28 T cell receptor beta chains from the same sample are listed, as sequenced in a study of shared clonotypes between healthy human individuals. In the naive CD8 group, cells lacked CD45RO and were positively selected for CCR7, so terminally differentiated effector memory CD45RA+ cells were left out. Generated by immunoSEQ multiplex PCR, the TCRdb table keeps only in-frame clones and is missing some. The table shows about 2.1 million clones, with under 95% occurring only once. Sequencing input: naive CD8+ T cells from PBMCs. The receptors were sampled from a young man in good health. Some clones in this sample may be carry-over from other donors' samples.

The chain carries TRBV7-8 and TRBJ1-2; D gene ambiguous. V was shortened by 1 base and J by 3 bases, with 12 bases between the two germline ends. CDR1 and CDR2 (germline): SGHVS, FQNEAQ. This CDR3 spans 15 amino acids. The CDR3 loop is CASSLDPGTDYGYTF. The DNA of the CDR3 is TGTGCCAGCAGCTTAGACCCGGGTACGGACTATGGCTACACCTTC.

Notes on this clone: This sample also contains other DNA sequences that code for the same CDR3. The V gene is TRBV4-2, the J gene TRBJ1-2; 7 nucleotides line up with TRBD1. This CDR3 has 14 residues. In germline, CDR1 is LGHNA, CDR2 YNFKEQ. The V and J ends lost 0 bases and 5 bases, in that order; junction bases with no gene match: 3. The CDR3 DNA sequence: TGTGCCAGCAGCCAAGACAGGGGGAGTTATGGCTACACCTTC. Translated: CASSQDRGSYGYTF.

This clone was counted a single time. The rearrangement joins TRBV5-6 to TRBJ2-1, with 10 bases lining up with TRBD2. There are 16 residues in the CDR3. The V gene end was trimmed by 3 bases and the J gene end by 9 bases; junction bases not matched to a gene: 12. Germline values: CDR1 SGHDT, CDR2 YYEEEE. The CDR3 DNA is TGTGCCAGCAGCTCCTTCCTAGCGGGAGTTAGCGGTGAGCAGTTCTTC. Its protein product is CASSSFLAGVSGEQFF.

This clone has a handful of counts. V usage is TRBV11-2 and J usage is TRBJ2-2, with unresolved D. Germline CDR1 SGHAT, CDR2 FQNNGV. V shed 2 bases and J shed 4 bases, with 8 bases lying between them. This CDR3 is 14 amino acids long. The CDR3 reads CASSLILLTGELFF. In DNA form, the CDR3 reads TGTGCCAGCAGCTTAATACTCCTCACCGGGGAGCTGTTTTTT.

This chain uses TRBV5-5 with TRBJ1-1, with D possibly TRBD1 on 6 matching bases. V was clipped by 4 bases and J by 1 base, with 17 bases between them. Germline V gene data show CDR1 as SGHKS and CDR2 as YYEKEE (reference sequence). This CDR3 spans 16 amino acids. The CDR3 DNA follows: TGTGCCAGCAGCACGGGCTGGCGGGGGCCGAACACTGAAGCTTTCTTT. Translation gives CASSTGWRGPNTEAFF.

The chain's CDR3 is CASSLGRGYGPSNTEAFF. The CDR3 bases are TGTGCCAGCAGCTTAGGTCGGGGGTATGGGCCTTCGAACACTGAAGCTTTCTTT. The chain has TRBV11-2 and TRBJ1-1, with a tentative D call TRBD1 (5 bases). The germline V gene has CDR1 SGHAT and CDR2 FQNNGV. The CDR3 is 18 residues long. V was cut by 1 base and J by 1 base, with 19 bases left in between.

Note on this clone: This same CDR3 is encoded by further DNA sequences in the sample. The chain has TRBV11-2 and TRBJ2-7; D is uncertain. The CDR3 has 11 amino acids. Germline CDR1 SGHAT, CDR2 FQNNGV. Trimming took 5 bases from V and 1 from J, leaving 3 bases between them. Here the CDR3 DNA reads TGTGCCAGCAGCCAATCCTACGAGCAGTACTTC. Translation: CASSQSYEQYF.

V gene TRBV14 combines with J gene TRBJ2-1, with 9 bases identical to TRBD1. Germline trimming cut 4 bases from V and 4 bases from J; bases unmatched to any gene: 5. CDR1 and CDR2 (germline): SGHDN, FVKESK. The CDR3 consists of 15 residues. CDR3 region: CASSRRTGVYNEQFF. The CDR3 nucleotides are TGTGCCAGCAGCCGACGGACAGGGGTTTACAATGAGCAGTTCTTC.

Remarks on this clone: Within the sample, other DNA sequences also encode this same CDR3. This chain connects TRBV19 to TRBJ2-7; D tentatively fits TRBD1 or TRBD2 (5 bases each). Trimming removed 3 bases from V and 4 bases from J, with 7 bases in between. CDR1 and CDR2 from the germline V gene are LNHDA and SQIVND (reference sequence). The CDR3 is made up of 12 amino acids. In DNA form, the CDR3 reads TGTGCCAGTAGTATGAGGGGTTACGAGCAGTACTTC. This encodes CASSMRGYEQYF.

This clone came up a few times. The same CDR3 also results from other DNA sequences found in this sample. The CDR3 spells CASSLGGAPYEQYF. CDR3 coding DNA: TGTGCCAGCAGCTTAGGCGGGGCCCCCTACGAGCAGTACTTC. The chain carries TRBV11-2 and TRBJ2-7; possibly TRBD2 for D (6 bases). V was trimmed by 1 base and J by 2 bases, leaving 9 bases between them. CDR3 length: 14 residues. CDR1 and CDR2 (germline): SGHAT, FQNNGV.

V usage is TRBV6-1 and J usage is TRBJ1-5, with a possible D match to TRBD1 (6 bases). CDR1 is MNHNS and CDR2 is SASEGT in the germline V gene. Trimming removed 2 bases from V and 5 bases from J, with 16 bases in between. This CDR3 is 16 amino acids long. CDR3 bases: TGTGCCAGCAGTGAATTCTTTCGGGACACCCATCAGCCCCAGCATTTT. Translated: CASSEFFRDTHQPQHF.

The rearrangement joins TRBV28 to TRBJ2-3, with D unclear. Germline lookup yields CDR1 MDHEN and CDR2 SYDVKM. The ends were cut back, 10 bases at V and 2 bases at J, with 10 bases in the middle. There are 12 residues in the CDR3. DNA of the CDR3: TGTGCCACAGGCCGAACCACAGATACGCAGTATTTT. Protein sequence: CATGRTTDTQYF.

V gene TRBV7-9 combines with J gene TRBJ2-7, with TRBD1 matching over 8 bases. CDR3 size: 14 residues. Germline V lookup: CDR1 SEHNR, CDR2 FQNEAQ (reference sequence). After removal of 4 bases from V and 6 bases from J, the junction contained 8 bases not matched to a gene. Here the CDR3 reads CASSSPGGSREQYF. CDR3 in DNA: TGTGCCAGCAGCTCCCCAGGGGGCTCCCGCGAGCAGTACTTC.

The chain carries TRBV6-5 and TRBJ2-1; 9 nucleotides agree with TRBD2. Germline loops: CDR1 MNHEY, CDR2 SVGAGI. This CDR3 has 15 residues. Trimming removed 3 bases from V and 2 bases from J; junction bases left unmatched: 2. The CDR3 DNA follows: TGTGCCAGCAGTTATAGCGGGAGACCCTACAATGAGCAGTTCTTC. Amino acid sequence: CASSYSGRPYNEQFF.

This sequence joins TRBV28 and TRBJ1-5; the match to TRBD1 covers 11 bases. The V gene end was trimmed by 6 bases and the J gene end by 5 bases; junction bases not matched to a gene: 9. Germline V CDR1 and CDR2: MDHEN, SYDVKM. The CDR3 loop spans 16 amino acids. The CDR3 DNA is TGTGCCAGCAGGTCCGGACAGGGGGCTTCCCATCAGCCCCAGCATTTT. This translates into CASRSGQGASHQPQHF. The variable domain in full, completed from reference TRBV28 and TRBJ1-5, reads DVKVTQSSRYLVKRTGEKVFLECVQDMDHENMFWYRQDPGLGLRLIYFSYDVKMKEKGDIPEGYSVSREKKERFSLILESASTNQTSMYLCASRSGQGASHQPQHFGDGTRLSIL.

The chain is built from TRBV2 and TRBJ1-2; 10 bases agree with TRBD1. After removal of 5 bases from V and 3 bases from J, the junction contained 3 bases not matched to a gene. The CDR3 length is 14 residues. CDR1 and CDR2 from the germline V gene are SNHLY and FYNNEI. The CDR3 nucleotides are TGTGCCAGCAGTTTTGGACAGGGGGACTATGGCTACACCTTC. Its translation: CASSFGQGDYGYTF.

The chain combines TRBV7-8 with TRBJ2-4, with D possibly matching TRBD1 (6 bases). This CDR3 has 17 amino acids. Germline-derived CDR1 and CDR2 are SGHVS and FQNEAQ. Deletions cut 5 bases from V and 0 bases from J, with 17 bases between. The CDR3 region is CASSTQGSDVAKNIQYF. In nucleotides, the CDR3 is TGTGCCAGCAGCACGCAGGGGTCAGACGTAGCCAAAAACATTCAGTACTTC.

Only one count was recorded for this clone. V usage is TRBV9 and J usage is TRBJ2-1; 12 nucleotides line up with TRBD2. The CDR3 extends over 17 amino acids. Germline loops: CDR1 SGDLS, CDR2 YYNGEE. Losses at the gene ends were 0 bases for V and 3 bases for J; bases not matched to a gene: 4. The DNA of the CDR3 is TGTGCCAGCAGCGTAGCTACTAGCGGGAGGTTCTACAATGAGCAGTTCTTC. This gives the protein CASSVATSGRFYNEQFF. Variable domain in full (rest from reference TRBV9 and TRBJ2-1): DSGVTQTPKHLITATGQRVTLRCSPRSGDLSVYWYQQSLDQGLQFLIQYYNGEERAKGNILERFSAQQFPDLHSELNLSSLELGDSALYFCASSVATSGRFYNEQFFGPGTRLTVL.

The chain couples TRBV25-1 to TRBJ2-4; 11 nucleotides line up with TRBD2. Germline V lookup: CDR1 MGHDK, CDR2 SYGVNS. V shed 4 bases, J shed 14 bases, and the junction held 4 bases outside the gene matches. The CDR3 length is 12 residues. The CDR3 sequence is CASSAQTSGKYF. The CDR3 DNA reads TGTGCCAGCAGTGCTCAGACTAGCGGGAAGTACTTC.

The CDR3 DNA is TGCAGCGTCAAAAGGGGGGAGCAGTACTTC. It is translated as CSVKRGEQYF. The V call is TRBV29-1, the J call TRBJ2-7, with D perhaps TRBD1 (6 bases). Trimming removed 6 bases from V and 7 bases from J, with 10 bases in between. The CDR3 sequence is 10 residues long. Germline V gene lookup returns CDR1 SQVTM and CDR2 ANQGSEA.

The CDR3 protein is CASSLGREGLGGTDTQYF. CDR3 DNA: TGTGCCAGCAGCTTAGGGCGGGAGGGCCTTGGAGGGACAGATACGCAGTATTTT. V usage is TRBV7-9 and J usage is TRBJ2-3, with 9 bases fitting TRBD2. This CDR3 region has 18 residues. Germline-derived CDR1 and CDR2 are SEHNR and FQNEAQ (reference sequence). V was clipped by 1 base and J by 3 bases; unmatched bases: 11.

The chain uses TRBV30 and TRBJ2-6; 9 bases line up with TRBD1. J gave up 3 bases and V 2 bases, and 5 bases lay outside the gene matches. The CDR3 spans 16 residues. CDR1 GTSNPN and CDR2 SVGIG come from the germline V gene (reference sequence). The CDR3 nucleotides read TGTGCCTGGAGTCCGACAGGGGGGAGTGGGGCCAACGTCCTGACTTTC. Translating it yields CAWSPTGGSGANVLTF. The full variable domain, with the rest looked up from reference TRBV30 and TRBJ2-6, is SQTIHQWPATLVQPVGSPLSLECTVEGTSNPNLYWYRQAAGRGLQLLFYSVGIGQISSEVPQNLSASRPQDRQFILSSKKLLLSDSGFYLCAWSPTGGSGANVLTFGAGSRLTVL.

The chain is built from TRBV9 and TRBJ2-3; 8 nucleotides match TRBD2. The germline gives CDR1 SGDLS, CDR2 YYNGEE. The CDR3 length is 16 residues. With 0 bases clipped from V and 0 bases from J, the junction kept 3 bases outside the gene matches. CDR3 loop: CASSVAGGHSTDTQYF. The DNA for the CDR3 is TGTGCCAGCAGCGTAGCGGGAGGGCATAGCACAGATACGCAGTATTTT.

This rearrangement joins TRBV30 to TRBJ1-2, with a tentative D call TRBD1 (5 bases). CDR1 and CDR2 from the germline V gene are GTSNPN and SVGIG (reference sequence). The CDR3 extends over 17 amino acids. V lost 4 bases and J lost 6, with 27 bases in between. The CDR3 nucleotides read TGTGCCTGGACTTCTTTATACGGGGGAGCGGGTGGTCATGGCTACACCTTC. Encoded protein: CAWTSLYGGAGGHGYTF.

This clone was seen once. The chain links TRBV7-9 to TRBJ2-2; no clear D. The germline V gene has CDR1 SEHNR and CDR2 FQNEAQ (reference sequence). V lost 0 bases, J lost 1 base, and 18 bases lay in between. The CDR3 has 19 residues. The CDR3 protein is CASSLAYDLLTLNTGELFF. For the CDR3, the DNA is TGTGCCAGCAGCTTAGCCTACGACCTATTAACTCTGAACACCGGGGAGCTGTTTTTT.

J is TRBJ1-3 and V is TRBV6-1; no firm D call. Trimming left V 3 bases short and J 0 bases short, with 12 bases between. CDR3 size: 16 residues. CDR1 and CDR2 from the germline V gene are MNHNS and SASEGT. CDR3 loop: CASSDGRLGSGNTIYF. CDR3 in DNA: TGTGCCAGCAGTGACGGACGGCTAGGCTCTGGAAACACCATATATTTT.

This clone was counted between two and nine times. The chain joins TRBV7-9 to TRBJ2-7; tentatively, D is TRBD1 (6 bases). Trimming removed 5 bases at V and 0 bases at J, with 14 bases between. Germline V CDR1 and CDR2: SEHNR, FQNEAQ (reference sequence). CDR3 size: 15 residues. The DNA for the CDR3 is TGTGCCAGCAGCCTCGGACAGTCGAGCTCCTACGAGCAGTACTTC. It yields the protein CASSLGQSSSYEQYF.

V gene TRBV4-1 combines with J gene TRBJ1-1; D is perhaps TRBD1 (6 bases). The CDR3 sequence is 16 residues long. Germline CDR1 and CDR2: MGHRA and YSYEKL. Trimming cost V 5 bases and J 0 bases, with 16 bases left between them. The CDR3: CASSARAGAMNTEAFF. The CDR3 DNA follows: TGCGCCAGCAGCGCCCGGGCAGGGGCCATGAACACTGAAGCTTTCTTT.